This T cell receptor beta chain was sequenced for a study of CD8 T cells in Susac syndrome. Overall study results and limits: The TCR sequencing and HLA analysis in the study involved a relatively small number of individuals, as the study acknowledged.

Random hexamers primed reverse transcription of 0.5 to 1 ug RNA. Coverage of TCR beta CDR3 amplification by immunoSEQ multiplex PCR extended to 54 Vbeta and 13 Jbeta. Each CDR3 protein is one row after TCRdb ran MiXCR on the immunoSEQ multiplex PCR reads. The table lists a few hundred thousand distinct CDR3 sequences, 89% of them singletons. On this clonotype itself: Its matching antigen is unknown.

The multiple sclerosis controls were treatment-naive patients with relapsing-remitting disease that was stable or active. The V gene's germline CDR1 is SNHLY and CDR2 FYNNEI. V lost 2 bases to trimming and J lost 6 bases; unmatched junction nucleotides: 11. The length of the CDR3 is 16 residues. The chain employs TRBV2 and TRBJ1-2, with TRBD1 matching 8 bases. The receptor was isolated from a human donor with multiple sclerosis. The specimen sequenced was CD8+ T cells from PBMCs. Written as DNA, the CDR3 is TGTGCCAGCAGTGAATATGGTGGCAGGGGGCTCGATGGCTACACCTTC. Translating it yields CASSEYGGRGLDGYTF.